A single sample gave rise to the 24 T cell receptor beta chains below, sequenced in a study of blood T cell repertoires in COVID-19. Libraries were prepared by immunoSEQ multiplex PCR; TCRdb keeps only in-frame clonotypes and omits some of them. The sample contains about 64,000 clones, approximately 80% of which appear only once. Sequenced input: peripheral blood. All receptors derive from a woman between 55 and 75 years old with acute or convalescent COVID-19.

V gene TRBV18 combines with J gene TRBJ1-2; a possible D gene is TRBD1 (6 bases). This CDR3 contains 14 residues. The V gene's germline CDR1 is KGHSH and CDR2 LQKENI. With 2 bases removed from V and 10 bases from J, the gap between germline ends came to 17 bases. CDR3 nucleotide sequence: TGTGCCAGCTCACCATACGAGACAGGCCATGACTACACCTTC. This gives the protein CASSPYETGHDYTF.

The chain couples TRBV10-1 to TRBJ1-5, with 9 nucleotides matching TRBD1. CDR1 is WNHNN and CDR2 is SYGVQD in the germline V gene (reference sequence). V lost 7 bases, J lost 0 bases, and 13 bases stayed unmatched. This CDR3 is 18 amino acids long. The CDR3: CASTNHGTGIISNQPQHF. CDR3 DNA sequence: TGCGCCAGCACCAACCACGGGACAGGGATTATTAGCAATCAGCCCCAGCATTTT.

The chain links TRBV3-1 (or the pseudogene TRBV3-2) to TRBJ1-5, with D uncertain. Looked up from germline, CDR1 is LGHDT and CDR2 is YNNKEL (reference sequence). V was shortened by 1 base and J by 4 bases, with 5 bases between the two germline ends. The CDR3 runs to 13 residues. Here the CDR3 DNA reads TGTGCCAGCAGCCAAGGGGCAAATCAGCCCCAGCATTTT. Its translation is CASSQGANQPQHF.

The chain combines TRBV5-3 with TRBJ2-2, with 9 bases identical to TRBD2. TRBV5-3 is an ORF; its function is uncertain. The CDR3 totals 18 residues. Germline trimming cut 3 bases from V and 2 bases from J; bases unmatched to any gene: 11. The CDR3 DNA reads as TGTGCCAGAAGCTCCCTATGGTCTAGCGGGGATAACACCGGGGAGCTGTTTTTT. This translates into CARSSLWSSGDNTGELFF.

This sequence joins TRBV5-1 and TRBJ1-1; D uncertain. Germline V gene sequence: CDR1 SGHRS, CDR2 YFSETQ. The CDR3 runs to 13 residues. The ends were cut back, 4 bases at V and 7 bases at J, with 14 bases in the middle. The CDR3 nucleotides read TGCGCCAGCAGCCTAACCACCCTAGGTGAAGCTTTCTTT. Its protein is CASSLTTLGEAFF. Together with reference TRBV5-1 and TRBJ1-1, the CDR3 gives the full variable domain: KAGVTQTPRYLIKTRGQQVTLSCSPISGHRSVSWYQQTPGQGLQFLFEYFSETQRNKGNFPGRFSGRQFSNSRSEMNVSTLELGDSALYLCASSLTTLGEAFFGQGTRLTVV.

The V and J genes are TRBV3-1 (or the pseudogene TRBV3-2) and TRBJ1-4; possibly TRBD1 for D (5 bases). CDR1 is LGHDT and CDR2 is YNNKEL in the germline V gene (reference sequence). This CDR3 is 13 amino acids long. V was cut by 1 base and J by 10 bases, with 10 bases left in between. The CDR3 DNA reads as TGTGCCAGCAGCCAAGCGCCGGGGGGAAAACTGTTTTTT. Protein sequence: CASSQAPGGKLFF.

With regard to this clone: At one boundary the junction diverges from the germline segment, which might be a read error. Written as DNA, the CDR3 is TGTGCCAGCAGCTTACTCGGGGGAGGACAGGCTCAGTTC. This sequence encodes CASSLLGGGQAQF. V gene TRBV7-2 combines with J gene TRBJ2-6; a weak D match, TRBD1 (7 bases). Germline CDR1 and CDR2: SGHTA and FQGNSA. The CDR3 extends over 13 amino acids.

This chain links TRBV11-3 with TRBJ2-5, with D maybe TRBD1 (5 bases). The V gene lost 2 bases and the J gene lost 2 bases, with 6 bases spanning the gap. This CDR3 has 13 residues. Germline CDR1 reads SGHNT; CDR2 reads YENEEA. The DNA of the CDR3 is TGTGCCAGCAGCTTACCAGGGCAAGAGACCCAGTACTTC. Encoded protein: CASSLPGQETQYF.

The rearrangement links TRBV21-1 to TRBJ1-1; TRBD1 reflects the table's D call only, with no check against the DNA. TRBV21-1 is a pseudogene locus. This CDR3 spans 14 amino acids. CDR3 residues: CASSTRQVNTEAFF. CDR3 sequence (DNA): TGTGCCAGCAGCACTCGACAGGTGAACACTGAAGCTTTCTTT.

The chain carries TRBV7-2 and TRBJ2-3; TRBD2 might be the D (6 bases). The germline CDR1 and CDR2 sequences are SGHTA and FQGNSA. There are 13 residues in the CDR3. V was pared by 5 bases and J by 6 bases, with 12 bases between. The CDR3 protein is CASSRGLWDTQYF. In DNA form, the CDR3 reads TGTGCCAGCAGCCGGGGGTTGTGGGATACGCAGTATTTT.

The chain links TRBV9 to TRBJ2-1; TRBD2 matches 8 bases. The CDR3 has 15 amino acids. The germline V gene encodes CDR1 SGDLS and CDR2 YYNGEE. V shed 4 bases, J shed 9 bases, and the junction held 12 bases outside the gene matches. The CDR3 DNA reads TGTGCCAGCAGCCCCACGTCTAGCGGGTACGGTGAGCAGTTCTTC. It yields the protein CASSPTSSGYGEQFF.

The genes are TRBV5-1 and TRBJ1-4, with TRBD1 identical over 7 bases. Germline values: CDR1 SGHRS, CDR2 YFSETQ. The ends lost 0 bases at V and 0 bases at J; junction bases unmatched: 5. CDR3 length: 17 residues. CDR3 in amino acids: CASSLGDRPATNEKLFF. The CDR3 nucleotides read TGCGCCAGCAGCTTGGGGGACAGACCTGCAACTAATGAAAAACTGTTTTTT. The variable domain in full, completed from reference TRBV5-1 and TRBJ1-4, reads KAGVTQTPRYLIKTRGQQVTLSCSPISGHRSVSWYQQTPGQGLQFLFEYFSETQRNKGNFPGRFSGRQFSNSRSEMNVSTLELGDSALYLCASSLGDRPATNEKLFFGSGTQLSVL.

The V and J genes are TRBV24-1 and TRBJ1-5, with TRBD1 as a possible D gene (6 bases). The CDR3 consists of 16 residues. Germline V gene sequence: CDR1 KGHDR, CDR2 SFDVKD. V lost 3 bases, J lost 0 bases, and 11 bases lay in between. The CDR3 bases are TGTGCCACCAGTGATGCCACCAGGGGTAGCAATCAGCCCCAGCATTTT. Translated: CATSDATRGSNQPQHF.

The gene calls are TRBV5-1 and TRBJ2-7; TRBD1 agrees at 10 bases. CDR1 is SGHRS and CDR2 is YFSETQ in the germline V gene. The CDR3 sequence is 14 residues long. V lost 1 base, J lost 4 bases, and 2 bases stayed unmatched. CDR3 DNA: TGCGCCAGCAGCTTGAGGACAGGGGGATACGAGCAGTACTTC. It yields the protein CASSLRTGGYEQYF.

The chain carries TRBV7-9 and TRBJ2-3; 7 positions match TRBD2. Germline assignment: CDR1 SEHNR and CDR2 FQNEAQ (reference sequence). J lost 0 bases, V lost 5 bases, and 14 bases had no gene match. The CDR3 contains 18 residues. CDR3 loop: CASSPRGGGGFSTDTQYF. DNA of the CDR3: TGTGCCAGCAGCCCCCGCGGAGGCGGGGGATTTAGCACAGATACGCAGTATTTT.

The chain joins TRBV24-1 to TRBJ1-2, with D tentatively TRBD1 (6 bases). The CDR3 runs 12 residues. Trimming pared 1 base from V and 10 bases from J, leaving 9 bases between. The germline V gene encodes CDR1 KGHDR and CDR2 SFDVKD. CDR3 nucleotides: TGTGCCACCAGTGATTTCAGGGGATCCTACACCTTC. Protein product: CATSDFRGSYTF.

V usage is TRBV6-4 and J usage is TRBJ2-3, with TRBD1 as a possible D gene (5 bases). Germline assignment: CDR1 MRHNA and CDR2 SNTAGT. Trimming removed 0 bases at V and 1 base at J, with 8 bases between. This CDR3 contains 15 residues. The CDR3 DNA reads as TGTGCCAGCAGTGACTCCAGGGATCGCACAGATACGCAGTATTTT. Residues: CASSDSRDRTDTQYF.

The chain combines TRBV29-1 with TRBJ1-2; D perhaps matches TRBD1 (5 bases). From germline, CDR1 is SQVTM and CDR2 ANQGSEA. The CDR3 is 13 amino acids. V lost 7 bases and J lost 2, with 14 bases in between. The CDR3 DNA reads as TGCAGCGCCTCGGACACCGGGAACTATGGCTACACCTTC. It yields the protein CSASDTGNYGYTF.

V and J are TRBV5-1 and TRBJ1-2, with 7 bases fitting TRBD1. V was pared by 4 bases and J by 4 bases, with 4 bases of the junction left unmatched. This CDR3 has 13 amino acids. In germline, CDR1 is SGHRS, CDR2 YFSETQ. CDR3 DNA: TGCGCCAGCAGCCGGGGACAGAGCTATGGCTACACCTTC. Its translation is CASSRGQSYGYTF.

J is TRBJ1-5 and V is TRBV19; a possible D gene is TRBD1 (5 bases). The V end lost 5 bases, the J end lost 0 bases, and 11 bases lay between the germline ends. CDR3 size: 15 residues. Germline assignment: CDR1 LNHDA and CDR2 SQIVND (reference sequence). CDR3 nucleotide sequence: TGTGCCAGTAGTTTGACAGTAAATAGCAATCAGCCCCAGCATTTT. Translating it yields CASSLTVNSNQPQHF.

Here the CDR3 reads CASRGQGAGQPQHF. CDR3 bases: TGTGCCAGCAGGGGGCAGGGGGCGGGACAGCCCCAGCATTTT. The rearrangement uses TRBV3-1 (or the pseudogene TRBV3-2) and TRBJ1-5, with 8 nucleotides matching TRBD1. This CDR3 contains 14 residues. Germline V gene sequence: CDR1 LGHDT, CDR2 YNNKEL (reference sequence). The junction had 8 bases not matched to a gene; V was cut back by 6 bases and J by 7 bases.

This chain connects TRBV9 to TRBJ2-1; D might be TRBD1 (6 bases). CDR1 is SGDLS and CDR2 is YYNGEE in the germline V gene. CDR3 length: 16 residues. V lost 4 bases to trimming and J lost 5 bases, with 19 bases between them. The CDR3 protein is CASSPRTVIGHNEQFF. The CDR3, as DNA: TGTGCCAGCAGCCCAAGGACAGTAATCGGCCACAATGAGCAGTTCTTC.

The V gene is TRBV18, the J gene TRBJ1-5; D is perhaps TRBD1 (5 bases). Germline CDR1 and CDR2: KGHSH and LQKENI. V lost 2 bases to trimming and J lost 0 bases, with 14 bases between them. This CDR3 is 17 amino acids long. The CDR3 region is CASSPDSDYNSNQPQHF. CDR3 DNA: TGTGCCAGCTCACCAGACAGCGATTACAATAGCAATCAGCCCCAGCATTTT.

V is TRBV18 and J is TRBJ1-1, with TRBD1 as a possible D gene (5 bases). Trimming removed 4 bases at V and 3 bases at J, with 9 bases between. CDR1 is KGHSH, CDR2 LQKENI, per germline. The CDR3 sequence is 13 residues long. This chain's CDR3 is CASSQSRDTEAFF. In DNA form, the CDR3 reads TGTGCCAGCTCACAGAGCAGGGACACTGAAGCTTTCTTT.